Listed here are 21 T cell receptor beta chains from one sample, sequenced in a study of beta chain features in type 1 diabetes. Findings of the study overall: Patients with Type 1 diabetes showed moderately but significantly shorter TCRB CDR3s in all four CD4+ subsets.

The antigens of these receptors remain unknown. Investigators reverse transcribed all isolated RNA, so they sequenced expressed TCRB transcripts. TCRdb's table, derived via immunoSEQ multiplex PCR, lists solely in-frame clones and lacks some. The sample shows over 150,000 clones, 10% to 13% of them seen only once. Sequencing was carried out using central memory CD4+ T cells from blood. The receptors come from a man aged 25 to 40 with type 1 diabetes.

This clone has just a few counts. This chain uses TRBV13 with TRBJ2-4, with a possible D match to TRBD1 (6 bases). Germline assignment: CDR1 PRHDT and CDR2 FYEKMQ (reference sequence). V lost 5 bases and J 6 bases, leaving 11 bases between the germline ends. This CDR3 comprises 13 residues. The CDR3 is CASSTDSRNIQYF. CDR3 DNA: TGTGCCAGCAGCACGGACAGCCGAAACATTCAGTACTTC.

The chain employs TRBV6-1 and TRBJ1-1; D call uncertain. The V end was cut by 8 bases, the J end by 4 bases, with 8 bases between. The CDR3 sequence is 11 residues long. Germline CDR1 and CDR2: MNHNS and SASEGT. The DNA for the CDR3 is TGTGCCAGCCGGCGGTCCACTGAAGCTTTCTTT. Protein: CASRRSTEAFF.

This clone was seen a few times. The chain combines TRBV11-2 with TRBJ2-5, with 9 bases lining up with TRBD2. CDR3 length: 15 amino acids. The junction had 5 bases not matched to a gene; V was cut back by 0 bases and J by 6 bases. The germline V gene has CDR1 SGHAT and CDR2 FQNNGV. The CDR3 sequence: CASSLDSGRIKTQYF. DNA for the CDR3: TGTGCCAGCAGCTTAGATAGCGGGAGAATAAAGACCCAGTACTTC.

This clone was detected only a few times. J is TRBJ1-1 and V is TRBV29-1; TRBD1 matches at 9 bases. The germline gives CDR1 SQVTM, CDR2 ANQGSEA. The trim removed 6 bases at V and 6 bases at J, leaving 11 bases unmatched. This CDR3 has 14 residues. The chain's CDR3 is CSVTWSGTGSEAFF. For the CDR3, the DNA is TGCAGCGTCACTTGGTCCGGGACAGGGTCTGAAGCTTTCTTT. The whole variable domain, remainder taken from reference TRBV29-1 and TRBJ1-1, is SAVISQKPSRDICQRGTSLTIQCQVDSQVTMMFWYRQQPGQSLTLIATANQGSEATYESGFVIDKFPISRPNLTFSTLTVSNMSPEDSSIYLCSVTWSGTGSEAFFGQGTRLTVV.

This clone was detected a few times. V gene TRBV15 combines with J gene TRBJ2-6, with D unresolved. The CDR3 contains 17 residues. V lost 0 bases to trimming and J lost 0 bases, with 9 bases between them. CDR1 and CDR2 from the germline V gene are LNHNV and YYDKDF (reference sequence). The CDR3 region has the DNA TGTGCCACCAGCAGAGATTACCCCGGCTCTGGGGCCAACGTCCTGACTTTC. This codes for CATSRDYPGSGANVLTF. Drawing the rest from reference TRBV15 and TRBJ2-6, the complete variable domain is DAMVIQNPRYQVTQFGKPVTLSCSQTLNHNVMYWYQQKSSQAPKLLFHYYDKDFNNEADTPDNFQSRRPNTSFCFLDIRSPGLGDTAMYLCATSRDYPGSGANVLTFGAGSRLTVL.

CDR3 in DNA: TGTGCCAGCAGCCGAGGGGAGGGTGGCTACACCTTC. It translates to CASSRGEGGYTF. The chain employs TRBV27 and TRBJ1-2; possibly TRBD1 for D (5 bases). The V and J ends lost 6 bases and 7 bases respectively, with 12 bases between them. The CDR3 has 12 residues. Per the germline V gene, CDR1 is MNHEY and CDR2 is SMNVEV (reference sequence).

The CDR3 coding sequence is TGTGCCAGCAGCCAAGAATTGGGGACTAGCGGGGGACTATACGGGGAGCTGTTTTTT. It codes for CASSQELGTSGGLYGELFF. The chain has TRBV4-2 and TRBJ2-2; 14 positions match TRBD2. The ends lost 0 bases at V and 7 bases at J; junction bases unmatched: 10. This CDR3 has 19 residues. Germline V gives CDR1 LGHNA, CDR2 YNFKEQ.

This clone was detected only a few times. This rearrangement joins TRBV7-9 to TRBJ2-7, with D tentatively TRBD1 (6 bases). This CDR3 has 14 residues. The germline gives CDR1 SEHNR, CDR2 FQNEAQ (reference sequence). V lost 3 bases to trimming and J lost 2 bases, with 11 bases between them. CDR3 in amino acids: CASSFTQGTYEQYF. The CDR3 nucleotides are TGTGCCAGCAGCTTCACCCAGGGGACCTACGAGCAGTACTTC.

J is TRBJ2-7 and V is TRBV10-3, with 14 bases fitting TRBD2. The CDR3 sequence is 15 residues long. The germline gives CDR1 ENHRY, CDR2 SYGVKD. J lost 6 bases, V lost 3 bases, and 4 bases had no gene match. CDR3 sequence reads: CAISEGTSGSREQYF. The CDR3 bases are TGTGCCATCAGTGAAGGGACTAGCGGGAGTCGCGAGCAGTACTTC.

The sample holds a few counts of this clone. This chain connects TRBV29-1 to TRBJ2-7; D ambiguous. The CDR3 extends over 11 amino acids. Germline CDR1 and CDR2: SQVTM and ANQGSEA. Trimming removed 4 bases at V and 4 bases at J, with 8 bases between. CDR3 sequence: CSVGAEYEQYF. The CDR3 nucleotides read TGCAGCGTTGGGGCAGAGTACGAGCAGTACTTC.

V gene TRBV5-1 combines with J gene TRBJ1-1; D is unclear. Trimming shortened V by 2 bases and J by 0 bases, and 8 bases separated the two germline ends. CDR1 and CDR2 from the germline V gene are SGHRS and YFSETQ. CDR3 length: 14 amino acids. This chain's CDR3 is CASSFGLMNTEAFF. The DNA for the CDR3 is TGCGCCAGCAGCTTTGGCCTTATGAACACTGAAGCTTTCTTT.

The chain has TRBV28 and TRBJ1-1; D remains unclear. Germline V gene data show CDR1 as MDHEN and CDR2 as SYDVKM. Trimming took 6 bases from V and 8 from J, leaving 13 bases between them. The CDR3 sequence is 12 residues long. CDR3 loop: CASSSPYVEAFF. CDR3 coding DNA: TGTGCCAGCAGCTCCCCGTATGTGGAAGCTTTCTTT.

This clone was observed a few times. The V gene is TRBV14, the J gene TRBJ2-1, with D perhaps matching TRBD1 (5 bases). The CDR3 runs 14 residues. The V end was cut by 4 bases, the J end by 7 bases, with 14 bases between. Germline-derived CDR1 and CDR2 are SGHDN and FVKESK. The CDR3 sequence is CASSRGRTWNEQFF. In DNA form, the CDR3 reads TGTGCCAGCAGCCGGGGCCGGACCTGGAATGAGCAGTTCTTC.

The V call is TRBV20-1, the J call TRBJ1-2; no reliable D call. This CDR3 has 11 residues. CDR1 is DFQATT, CDR2 SNEGSKA, per germline (reference sequence). The CDR3 DNA reads as TGCAGCTCGACAAGAATAGATGGCTACACCTTC. Translated, it gives CSSTRIDGYTF.

The chain employs TRBV5-1 and TRBJ1-2; 7 nucleotides align to TRBD1. The CDR3 extends over 15 amino acids. Germline V gene sequence: CDR1 SGHRS, CDR2 YFSETQ. J was trimmed by 4 bases and V by 5 bases; bases with no gene match: 11. The CDR3 nucleotides read TGCGCCAGCAGAGATGACAGGGCCAAGTTCTATGGCTACACCTTC. Protein sequence: CASRDDRAKFYGYTF.

This clone was detected a few times. The gene calls are TRBV5-1 and TRBJ2-5; the match to TRBD2 covers 8 bases. CDR1 is SGHRS and CDR2 is YFSETQ in the germline V gene. The CDR3 is 16 amino acids. V shed 4 bases, J shed 2 bases, and the junction held 10 bases outside the gene matches. The CDR3 reads CASSISGSGGQETQYF. In nucleotides, the CDR3 is TGCGCCAGCAGCATAAGCGGGAGTGGGGGGCAAGAGACCCAGTACTTC.

This clone was counted between two and nine times. This chain links TRBV19 with TRBJ2-7; 9 bases map to TRBD1. Per germline, CDR1 LNHDA and CDR2 SQIVND (reference sequence). The CDR3 extends over 16 amino acids. V lost 6 bases, J lost 1 base, and 10 bases stayed unmatched. The CDR3 sequence is CASSPNGQGQSYEQYF. The CDR3 DNA reads as TGTGCCAGTAGCCCTAACGGACAGGGGCAATCCTACGAGCAGTACTTC.

The DNA of the CDR3 is TGTGCCAGCAGCGATGGGACTGCTAGCTCCTACGAGCAGTACTTC. It codes for CASSDGTASSYEQYF. This chain uses TRBV28 with TRBJ2-7; the D gene is possibly TRBD2 (6 bases). V was cut by 6 bases and J by 0 bases, with 15 bases left in between. There are 15 residues in the CDR3. Germline V gene sequence: CDR1 MDHEN, CDR2 SYDVKM.

This chain connects TRBV5-1 to TRBJ2-1, with D possibly matching TRBD1 (5 bases). V was shortened by 3 bases and J by 5 bases, with 12 bases between the two germline ends. The CDR3 is made up of 14 amino acids. The germline gives CDR1 SGHRS, CDR2 YFSETQ. The CDR3 sequence is CASSSTDSHNEQFF. The CDR3 region has the DNA TGCGCCAGCAGCTCGACTGACAGTCACAATGAGCAGTTCTTC.

The rearrangement links TRBV5-1 to TRBJ1-2; the D is unclear. Germline assignment: CDR1 SGHRS and CDR2 YFSETQ. Trimming stripped 1 base from V and 0 bases from J, with 10 bases between. This CDR3 is built from 15 residues. Here the CDR3 DNA reads TGCGCCAGCAGCTTGACTAGGGATCCTAACTATGGCTACACCTTC. Its translation is CASSLTRDPNYGYTF. The complete variable domain, with remaining parts taken from reference TRBV5-1 and TRBJ1-2, reads KAGVTQTPRYLIKTRGQQVTLSCSPISGHRSVSWYQQTPGQGLQFLFEYFSETQRNKGNFPGRFSGRQFSNSRSEMNVSTLELGDSALYLCASSLTRDPNYGYTFGSGTRLTVV.

This clone was seen only a few times. The rearrangement joins TRBV5-1 to TRBJ1-1; tentatively, D is TRBD1 (6 bases). V lost 6 bases and J lost 1, with 16 bases in between. Looked up from germline, CDR1 is SGHRS and CDR2 is YFSETQ. This CDR3 region has 15 residues. CDR3 in amino acids: CASNNGGRRNTEAFF. As DNA, the CDR3 is TGCGCCAGCAACAACGGGGGGCGGCGGAACACTGAAGCTTTCTTT.